This entry features one TCR beta chain sequence. Its target is not known. Germline CDR1 LNHNV, CDR2 YYDKDF (reference sequence). The J segment lost 6 bases and the V segment lost 0 bases, leaving 16 bases of the junction unmatched. The CDR3 loop spans 19 amino acids. The source of the sample is a study of beta chain features in type 1 diabetes. Findings of the study overall: The VDJ junctions of type 1 diabetes patients carried fewer insertions and more deletions. Shortening that was moderate but significant affected the TCRB CDR3s of Type 1 diabetes patients in all four CD4+ subsets. Patients showed naive, central memory and Treg TCRB repertoires that appeared more similar than those of healthy donors.

Sequenced material consisted of expressed TCRB transcripts (all of the isolated RNA was reverse transcribed). Repertoires were generated with immunoSEQ multiplex PCR, while TCRdb's copy carries only in-frame clones and drops some. The table has hundreds of thousands of clones, about 15% seen once. Sample: naive CD4+ T cells from blood. The rearrangement uses TRBV15 and TRBJ2-7, with 11 positions matching TRBD1. The source of this sequence is a man between 18 and 29 years old with type 1 diabetes. CDR3 in amino acids: CATSRDGLQRGQGDIEQYF. The CDR3 DNA follows: TGTGCCACCAGCAGAGATGGGTTACAGAGGGGACAGGGGGACATCGAGCAGTACTTC.